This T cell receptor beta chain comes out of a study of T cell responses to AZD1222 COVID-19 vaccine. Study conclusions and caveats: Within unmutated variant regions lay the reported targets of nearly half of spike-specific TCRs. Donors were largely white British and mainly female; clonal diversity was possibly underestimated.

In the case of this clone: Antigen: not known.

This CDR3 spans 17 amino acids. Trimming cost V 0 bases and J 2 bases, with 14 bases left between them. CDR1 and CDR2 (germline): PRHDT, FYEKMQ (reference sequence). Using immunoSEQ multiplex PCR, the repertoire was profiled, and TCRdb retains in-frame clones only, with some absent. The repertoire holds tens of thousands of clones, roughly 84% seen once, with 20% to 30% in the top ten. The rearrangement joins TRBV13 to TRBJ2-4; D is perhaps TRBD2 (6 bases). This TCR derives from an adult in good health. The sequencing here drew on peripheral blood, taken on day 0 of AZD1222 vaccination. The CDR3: CASSLGVAGRTKNIQYF. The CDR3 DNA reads TGTGCCAGCAGCTTAGGAGTTGCGGGGCGAACCAAAAACATTCAGTACTTC.